This T cell receptor (beta chain) was sequenced for a study of blood T cell repertoires in COVID-19. Study-level information: The United States, Italy and Spain were the sources of the acute and convalescent COVID-19 samples. T cells, B-cell-depleted T cells, or PBMCs supplied cDNA or gDNA.

How the authors handled the data: Nucleated cell counts were estimated from reference gene primer amplification. TCRdb's table, derived via immunoSEQ multiplex PCR, lists solely in-frame clones and lacks some. V, J and clone size derive from that table, while D and trimming were established from the DNA sequence. The sample has a few hundred thousand clones, 70% to 90% seen once. The germline CDR1 and CDR2 sequences are SGHVS and FNYEAQ. The CDR3 sequence is 15 residues long. Trimming took off 5 bases at V and 4 bases at J, with 12 bases between the two ends. The rearrangement links TRBV7-6 to TRBJ2-6; D may be TRBD2 (6 bases). The receptor comes from a woman aged 25 to 39 who had recovered from COVID-19. Sequencing input: peripheral blood. The CDR3: CASSPRETGANVLTF. The CDR3 DNA follows: TGTGCCAGCAGCCCTCGGGAGACAGGGGCCAACGTCCTGACTTTC.